This T cell receptor beta chain was captured by sequencing in a study of cytomegalovirus exposure and HLA in healthy donors. At the level of the study: Later analysis reported that the 110 or so validation repertoires shared the platform of the 650 to 700 first-cohort repertoires.

The donors were in the roughly 120-subject validation cohort; that cohort was separate from the roughly 700-subject first cohort. Clones were sequenced by immunoSEQ multiplex PCR, and TCRdb holds only the in-frame ones, with some missing. The sample holds under 300,000 clones, around 91% seen once. CDR3 length: 17 amino acids. V was pared by 5 bases and J by 7 bases, with 27 bases between. CDR1 is SQVTM, CDR2 ANQGSEA, per germline. In the case of this clone: The antigen remains undetermined.

Whole-study results and caveats: Later, an analysis found that TCR clusters from the first cohort tended to co-occur in the 90 to 150 validation repertoires. Most TCR sequences were uncommon, yet certain public TCRs appeared in many donors.

V gene TRBV29-1 combines with J gene TRBJ2-1, with a possible D match to TRBD1 (9 bases). Material: PBMCs. This sequence originates from a woman under 30 in good health and CMV-seronegative. CDR3 sequence (DNA): TGCAGCGTTTGGCGGGACAGGGTGAATAGCGGGGTAAATGAGCAGTTCTTC. Translated, it gives CSVWRDRVNSGVNEQFF.